Each of the 10 T cell receptor beta chains below was sequenced from the same sample in a study of T-cell memory formation after mild COVID-19. TCRdb called the 5' RACE reads again in MiXCR, with one record for every CDR3 protein. The repertoire has roughly 89,000 distinct CDR3 sequences, less than 15% of them found once; the top ten carry approximately 39%. Sequenced sample: PBMCs or a T cell subset sorted from them (not recorded which). The receptors were sampled from a man between 18 and 29 years old who had mild COVID-19 (a few samples of this study predate the infection). Cell type and time point are not known.

The rearrangement links TRBV7-9 to TRBJ1-4; D unclear. Per the germline V gene, CDR1 is SEHNR and CDR2 is FQNEAQ (reference sequence). The ends were cut back, 4 bases at V and 8 bases at J, with 14 bases in the middle. The CDR3 totals 14 residues. The CDR3 DNA reads TGTGCCAGCAGCTCGGGCTGGCGGAAGGAAAAACTGTTTTTT. Translated, it gives CASSSGWRKEKLFF.

This clonotype was counted many times. The genes are TRBV12-3 or TRBV12-4 and TRBJ1-5; TRBD1 might be the D (5 bases). CDR3 length: 19 residues. The V end was cut by 7 bases, the J end by 2 bases, with 27 bases between. The DNA of the CDR3 is TGTGCCAGCACCGATCCCGCTGCAGGGTACACATCAGGCAATCAGCCCCAGCATTTT. This codes for CASTDPAAGYTSGNQPQHF.

The gene calls are TRBV12-3 or TRBV12-4 and TRBJ1-2; no definite D call. The CDR3 is made up of 13 amino acids. Trimming left V 7 bases short and J 10 bases short, with 19 bases between. This chain's CDR3 is CASKDLGPDDYTF. CDR3 in DNA: TGTGCCAGCAAAGATCTCGGTCCGGATGACTACACCTTC.

This clonotype was recorded many times. This rearrangement joins TRBV2 to TRBJ2-5; 7 nucleotides line up with TRBD2. The CDR3 runs to 15 residues. Germline V gene data show CDR1 as SNHLY and CDR2 as FYNNEI. J gave up 5 bases and V 8 bases, and 14 bases lay outside the gene matches. The CDR3 spells CASRKGAAGGETQYF. The CDR3, as DNA: TGTGCCAGCCGTAAAGGGGCGGCCGGGGGGGAGACCCAGTACTTC.

Regarding this clonotype: Compared with germline, one end of the junction differs, possibly owing to a read error. CDR3: CAISTGMVNTEAFF. The CDR3 DNA reads as TGTGCCATTAGTACAGGCATGGTGAACACTGAAGCTTTCTTT. The gene calls are TRBV19 and TRBJ1-1; TRBD1 might be the D (5 bases). Germline lookup yields CDR1 LNHDA and CDR2 SQIVND (reference sequence). This CDR3 spans 14 amino acids.

V and J are TRBV5-1 and TRBJ1-1, with D uncertain. The CDR3 consists of 13 residues. CDR1 and CDR2 from the germline V gene are SGHRS and YFSETQ. V lost 4 bases to trimming and J lost 8 bases, with 15 bases between them. CDR3 sequence: CASSPGPRPEAFF. CDR3 bases: TGCGCCAGCAGCCCTGGACCGAGGCCCGAAGCTTTCTTT. Looking up the rest from reference TRBV5-1 and TRBJ1-1 gives the full variable domain: KAGVTQTPRYLIKTRGQQVTLSCSPISGHRSVSWYQQTPGQGLQFLFEYFSETQRNKGNFPGRFSGRQFSNSRSEMNVSTLELGDSALYLCASSPGPRPEAFFGQGTRLTVV.

The chain carries TRBV7-9 and TRBJ1-2; 8 bases map to TRBD1. The trim removed 5 bases at V and 4 bases at J, leaving 0 bases unmatched. There are 12 residues in the CDR3. Germline lookup yields CDR1 SEHNR and CDR2 FQNEAQ (reference sequence). The CDR3 is CASSGQGYGYTF. CDR3 bases: TGTGCCAGCAGCGGACAGGGCTATGGCTACACCTTC.

J is TRBJ2-2 and V is TRBV5-1, with TRBD1 as a possible D gene (6 bases). V was cut by 4 bases and J by 0 bases, with 13 bases left in between. The germline gives CDR1 SGHRS, CDR2 YFSETQ. The length of the CDR3 is 16 residues. Here the CDR3 DNA reads TGCGCCAGCAGCAAAACAGGGCACCCGAACACCGGGGAGCTGTTTTTT. This sequence encodes CASSKTGHPNTGELFF. Full variable domain (outside the CDR3, taken from reference TRBV5-1 and TRBJ2-2): KAGVTQTPRYLIKTRGQQVTLSCSPISGHRSVSWYQQTPGQGLQFLFEYFSETQRNKGNFPGRFSGRQFSNSRSEMNVSTLELGDSALYLCASSKTGHPNTGELFFGEGSRLTVL.

This clonotype was observed a handful of times. The chain joins TRBV20-1 to TRBJ1-5, with a tentative D call TRBD1 (5 bases). The CDR3 is made up of 11 amino acids. Germline loops: CDR1 DFQATT, CDR2 SNEGSKA (reference sequence). With 3 bases removed from V and 6 bases from J, the gap between germline ends came to 6 bases. Written as DNA, the CDR3 is TGCAGTGCTAGGGACACTCAGCCCCAGCATTTT. Translation: CSARDTQPQHF.

The chain carries TRBV10-3 and TRBJ2-7; possibly TRBD1 for D (5 bases). Trimming took 2 bases from V and 3 from J, leaving 11 bases between them. Germline CDR1 reads ENHRY; CDR2 reads SYGVKD. CDR3 size: 14 residues. The CDR3 region has the DNA TGTGCCATCAGTGAGGGCAGGGAACTCTACGAGCAGTACGTC. It translates to CAISEGRELYEQYV.